This T cell receptor (beta chain) was documented in a study of shared clonotypes between healthy human individuals. The overall study: Aged 18 to 49, the donors were a couple of women and three men.

This CDR3 is built from 11 residues. The V end lost 8 bases, the J end lost 4 bases, and 8 bases lay between the germline ends. The germline V gene encodes CDR1 MNHEY and CDR2 SVGAGI. The authors' processing: Junction-only sequences without quality scores were provided by ImmunoSEQ, so filtering was different. TCRdb's copy holds only in-frame clones and misses some; the assay was immunoSEQ multiplex PCR. V and J calls and clone size are those listed in that table; D and trimming were worked out from the DNA. Seen here are about 480,000 clones, around 79% observed once, and the top ten hold roughly 13%.

Sequenced material: PBMCs. The chain combines TRBV6-5 with TRBJ2-5; D gene uncertain. The source is a woman in her 40s in good health. Some clones in this sample may be carry-over from other donors' samples. CDR3 region: CASGPGETQYF. CDR3 nucleotide sequence: TGTGCCAGCGGACCGGGAGAGACCCAGTACTTC.